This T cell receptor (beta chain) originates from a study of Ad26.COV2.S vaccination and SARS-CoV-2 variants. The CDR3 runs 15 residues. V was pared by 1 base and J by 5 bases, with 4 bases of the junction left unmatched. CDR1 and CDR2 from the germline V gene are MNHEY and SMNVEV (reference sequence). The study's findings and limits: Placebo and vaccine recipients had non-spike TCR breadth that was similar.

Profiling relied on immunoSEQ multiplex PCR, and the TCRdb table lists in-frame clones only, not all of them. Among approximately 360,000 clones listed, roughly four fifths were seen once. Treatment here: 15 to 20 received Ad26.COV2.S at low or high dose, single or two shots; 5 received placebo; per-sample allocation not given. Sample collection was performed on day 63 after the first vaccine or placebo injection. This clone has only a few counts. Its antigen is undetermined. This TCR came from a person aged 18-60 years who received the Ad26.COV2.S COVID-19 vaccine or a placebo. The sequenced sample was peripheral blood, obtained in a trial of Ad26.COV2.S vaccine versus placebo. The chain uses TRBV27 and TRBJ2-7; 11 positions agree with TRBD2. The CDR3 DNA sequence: TGTGCCAGCAGTTTATTACTAGCGGGGGAGGACGAGCAGTACTTC. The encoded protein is CASSLLLAGEDEQYF.